A selection of T cell receptor beta chains follows, all from one sample in a study of blood T cell repertoires in COVID-19. Some clones are missing from TCRdb's copy, which holds only in-frame ones; the method was immunoSEQ multiplex PCR. The sample includes over 350,000 clones, about 85% of them seen just once. The sequenced sample was PBMCs or T cells enriched from blood (not recorded which). The receptors here all came from a woman younger than 35 with acute COVID-19. The CDR3 runs from the conserved cysteine through the conserved F or W. A D gene is named only where the DNA matches it firmly. Clone sizes are given selectively: once, few, many, or a class where the clone is expanded.

v_call	d_call	j_call	clone_size	cdr3_aa	cdr3_nt
TRBV29-1	-	TRBJ2-5	-	CSVEGGGEGETQYF	TGCAGCGTTGAAGGAGGGGGAGAGGGGGAGACCCAGTACTTC
TRBV6-5	-	TRBJ1-2	few	CASSSGWSNYGYTF	TGTGCCAGCAGTTCGGGGTGGTCTAACTATGGCTACACCTTC
TRBV7-2	TRBD2	TRBJ2-3	-	CASSLEAGGPVTDTQYF	TGTGCCAGCAGCTTAGAGGCGGGGGGGCCTGTCACAGATACGCAGTATTTT
TRBV9	TRBD2	TRBJ2-3	-	CASSVGEGHTDTQYF	TGTGCCAGCAGCGTAGGGGAGGGGCACACAGATACGCAGTATTTT
TRBV28	-	TRBJ1-1	-	CASGSPGHINTEAFF	TGTGCCAGCGGTTCACCGGGACACATCAACACTGAAGCTTTCTTT
TRBV2	TRBD1	TRBJ1-1	-	CASSVRETGGTEAFF	TGTGCCAGCAGTGTTAGGGAGACAGGGGGCACTGAAGCTTTCTTT
TRBV5-1	TRBD2	TRBJ2-4	-	CASSSSGGNIQYF	TGCGCCAGCAGCTCCTCGGGAGGAAACATTCAGTACTTC
TRBV25-1	TRBD1	TRBJ2-1	once	CASSERQGSTYNEQFF	TGTGCCAGCAGCGAAAGACAGGGAAGTACCTACAATGAGCAGTTCTTC
TRBV2	TRBD1	TRBJ1-1	-	CASSLTGGGTEAFF	TGTGCCAGCAGTTTAACAGGGGGCGGAACTGAAGCTTTCTTT
TRBV11-2	-	TRBJ1-2	-	CASSLNFQDSTYGYTF	TGTGCCAGCAGCTTAAACTTTCAGGACTCGACTTATGGCTACACCTTC
TRBV2	-	TRBJ2-7	once	CASSFSSYEQYF	TGTGCCAGCAGTTTTAGCTCCTACGAGCAGTACTTC
TRBV19	-	TRBJ1-5	-	CASSFLRQPQHF	TGTGCCAGTAGTTTCCTTCGGCAGCCCCAGCATTTT
TRBV6-5	-	TRBJ2-6	-	CASSKNSAGANVLTF	TGTGCCAGCAGCAAGAATTCGGCTGGGGCCAACGTCCTGACTTTC
TRBV24-1	-	TRBJ1-1	-	CATSDGGKGLNTEAFF	TGTGCCACCAGTGATGGTGGGAAAGGACTCAACACTGAAGCTTTCTTT
TRBV5-1	-	TRBJ2-7	-	CASSLGERQYF	TGCGCCAGCAGCCTAGGGGAAAGGCAGTACTTC
TRBV3-1/TRBV3-2	TRBD1	TRBJ1-4	once	CASSLRQGQEKLFF	TGTGCCAGCAGCCTTCGACAGGGTCAAGAAAAACTGTTTTTT
TRBV21-1	-	TRBJ1-1	-	CASSKRGPNTEAFF	TGTGCCAGCAGCAAAAGGGGCCCGAACACTGAAGCTTTCTTT
TRBV7-9	-	TRBJ1-5	-	CASSLGTGLGQPQHF	TGTGCCAGCAGCTTAGGTACAGGGTTGGGTCAGCCCCAGCATTTT
TRBV10-3	TRBD2	TRBJ2-1	-	CAISVPSGAYNEQFF	TGTGCCATCAGTGTCCCTAGCGGGGCCTACAATGAGCAGTTCTTC
TRBV5-6	-	TRBJ2-1	-	CASSSRRSESSYNEQFF	TGTGCCAGCAGCTCCCGGCGGTCGGAGAGCTCCTACAATGAGCAGTTCTTC
TRBV6-5	-	TRBJ1-2	-	CASTPPANYGYTF	TGTGCCAGCACCCCCCCAGCTAACTATGGCTACACCTTC
TRBV4-3	TRBD2	TRBJ2-7	-	CASSQDSAGGVWDEQYF	TGCGCCAGCAGCCAAGATTCGGCGGGAGGAGTATGGGACGAGCAGTACTTC
TRBV6-5	-	TRBJ2-7	-	CASSYDGGDLYEQYF	TGTGCCAGCAGTTACGACGGCGGGGATTTATACGAGCAGTACTTC
TRBV10-3	-	TRBJ2-7	-	CAISESVQGNDEQYF	TGTGCCATCAGTGAGTCAGTACAGGGTAACGACGAGCAGTACTTC
TRBV9	-	TRBJ2-7	few	CASSVGVTGSEQYF	TGTGCCAGCAGCGTAGGTGTTACAGGGAGCGAGCAGTACTTC
TRBV7-8	-	TRBJ2-3	-	CASSPSTDTQYF	TGTGCCAGCAGCCCTTCGACAGATACGCAGTATTTT
TRBV11-2	TRBD1	TRBJ2-3	-	CASSLEGAGGPDTQYF	TGTGCCAGCAGCTTAGAGGGGGCAGGGGGCCCAGATACGCAGTATTTT
TRBV7-2	TRBD1	TRBJ1-1	few	CASSLAGGTGGAYNEAFF	TGTGCCAGCAGCTTAGCAGGGGGGACAGGGGGCGCGTACAATGAAGCTTTCTTT
TRBV6-5	-	TRBJ2-7	-	CASSPTRFYEQYF	TGTGCCAGCAGTCCCACCAGATTCTACGAGCAGTACTTC
TRBV27	-	TRBJ1-1	-	CASSLDFDTEAFF	TGTGCCAGCAGTTTAGACTTCGACACTGAAGCTTTCTTT
TRBV3-1/TRBV3-2	-	TRBJ2-2	-	CASSLLTATGELFF	TGTGCCAGCAGCCTGTTGACAGCCACCGGGGAGCTGTTTTTT
TRBV18	-	TRBJ1-1	-	CASSPRPGATEAFF	TGTGCCAGCTCACCACGTCCAGGGGCCACTGAAGCTTTCTTT
TRBV13	-	TRBJ1-3	-	CASSLGQGLYSGNTIYF	TGTGCCAGCAGCTTAGGACAGGGCCTATACTCTGGAAACACCATATATTTT
TRBV19	TRBD1	TRBJ1-5	-	CASRVGNRGRYQPQHF	TGTGCCAGTAGGGTTGGGAACAGGGGCCGATATCAGCCCCAGCATTTT
TRBV29-1	-	TRBJ1-5	-	CSVAGSNQPQHF	TGCAGCGTTGCCGGTAGCAATCAGCCCCAGCATTTT
TRBV9	TRBD1	TRBJ1-1	-	CASSVGQGSTEAFF	TGTGCCAGCAGCGTAGGACAGGGGAGCACTGAAGCTTTCTTT
TRBV9	TRBD2	TRBJ2-7	-	CASSVDPGRGYEQYF	TGTGCCAGCAGCGTAGACCCAGGGAGGGGCTACGAGCAGTACTTC
TRBV4-3	TRBD1	TRBJ1-1	-	CASSSSDRGLTEAFF	TGCGCCAGCAGCAGCTCGGACAGGGGGCTCACTGAAGCTTTCTTT
TRBV6-1	-	TRBJ1-3	-	CASSEHIPGNGNTIYF	TGTGCCAGCAGTGAACATATCCCGGGGAATGGAAACACCATATATTTT
TRBV5-6	-	TRBJ2-1	-	CASSGAGSEQFF	TGTGCCAGCAGCGGGGCCGGGTCTGAGCAGTTCTTC
TRBV15	TRBD1	TRBJ1-1	-	CATSIDRDRGNTEAFF	TGTGCCACCAGCATCGACAGGGACAGGGGGAACACTGAAGCTTTCTTT
TRBV28	-	TRBJ2-3	-	CASLRASTDTQYF	TGTGCATCGTTGAGGGCTAGCACAGATACGCAGTATTTT
TRBV28	-	TRBJ1-6	-	CASSLLTGKSPLHF	TGTGCCAGCAGTTTATTGACAGGCAAATCACCCCTCCACTTT
TRBV3-1/TRBV3-2	TRBD1	TRBJ1-2	-	CASSDRGEGYTF	TGTGCCAGCAGCGACAGGGGTGAAGGCTACACCTTC
TRBV5-1	TRBD2	TRBJ2-3	once	CASSITGTSGSTDTQYF	TGCGCCAGCAGCATAACCGGGACTAGCGGGAGCACAGATACGCAGTATTTT